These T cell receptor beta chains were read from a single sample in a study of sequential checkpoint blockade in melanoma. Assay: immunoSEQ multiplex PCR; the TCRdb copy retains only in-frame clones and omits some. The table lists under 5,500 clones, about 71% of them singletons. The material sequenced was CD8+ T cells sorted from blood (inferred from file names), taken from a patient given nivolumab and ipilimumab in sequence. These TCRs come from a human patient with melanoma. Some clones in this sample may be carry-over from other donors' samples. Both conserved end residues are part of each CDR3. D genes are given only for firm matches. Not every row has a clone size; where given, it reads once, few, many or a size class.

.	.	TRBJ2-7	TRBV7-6	CASSFEKGTTTDEQYF	TGTGCCAGCAGCTTTGAGAAGGGAACGACTACGGACGAGCAGTACTTC
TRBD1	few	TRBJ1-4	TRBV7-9	CASSIRDRGDEKLFF	TGTGCCAGCAGCATCCGGGACAGGGGCGACGAAAAACTGTTTTTT
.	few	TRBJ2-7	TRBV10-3	CAISGGQLYEQYF	TGTGCCATCAGTGGAGGGCAGCTCTACGAGCAGTACTTC
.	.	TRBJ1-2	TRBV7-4	CASSFKTSNREGGYGYTF	TGTGCCAGCAGCTTCAAAACGTCTAACAGGGAAGGCGGGTATGGCTACACCTTC
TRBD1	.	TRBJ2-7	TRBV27	CASSLIWTGGSEQYF	TGTGCCAGCAGTTTAATCTGGACAGGGGGGTCCGAGCAGTACTTC
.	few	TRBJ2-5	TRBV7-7	CASSLGASLGTQYF	TGTGCTAGCAGCTTAGGGGCCAGCCTGGGGACCCAGTACTTC
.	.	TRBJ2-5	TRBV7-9	CASSFKDRTGETQYF	TGTGCCAGCAGCTTCAAAGACAGAACTGGAGAGACCCAGTACTTC
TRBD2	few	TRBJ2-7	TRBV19	CASSPSGGSSYEQYF	TGTGCCAGTAGTCCGAGCGGGGGCAGCTCCTACGAGCAGTACTTC
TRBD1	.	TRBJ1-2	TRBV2	CASKGTAAYGYTF	TGTGCCAGCAAAGGGACAGCGGCCTATGGCTACACCTTC
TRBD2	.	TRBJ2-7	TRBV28	CASSLGGSLSFDEQYF	TGTGCCAGCAGTTTGGGAGGGTCCCTTTCCTTCGACGAGCAGTACTTC